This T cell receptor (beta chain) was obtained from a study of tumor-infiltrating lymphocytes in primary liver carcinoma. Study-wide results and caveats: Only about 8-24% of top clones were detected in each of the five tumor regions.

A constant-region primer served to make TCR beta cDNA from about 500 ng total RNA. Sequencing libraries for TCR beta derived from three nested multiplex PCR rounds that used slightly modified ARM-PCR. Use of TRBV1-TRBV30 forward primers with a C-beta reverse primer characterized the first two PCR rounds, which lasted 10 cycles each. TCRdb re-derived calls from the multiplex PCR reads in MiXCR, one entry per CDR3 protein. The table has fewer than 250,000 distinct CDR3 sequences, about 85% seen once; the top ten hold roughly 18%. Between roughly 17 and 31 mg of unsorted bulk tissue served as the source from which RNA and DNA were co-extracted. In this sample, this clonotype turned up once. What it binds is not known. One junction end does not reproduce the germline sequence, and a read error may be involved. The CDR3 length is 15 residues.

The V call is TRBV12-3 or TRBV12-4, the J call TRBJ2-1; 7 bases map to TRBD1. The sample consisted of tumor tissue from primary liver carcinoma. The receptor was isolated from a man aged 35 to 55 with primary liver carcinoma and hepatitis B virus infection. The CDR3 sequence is CASRGSGQSYNEQLF. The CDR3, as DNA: TGTGCCAGCAGGGGGTCGGGACAGTCATACAATGAGCAATTATTC.